This record covers a single TCR beta chain. This sample is drawn from a study of blood T cell repertoires in COVID-19. The wider study: Two negative PCRs, clearance, or symptom resolution had been documented for recovered Cohort 3 donors. Both acute and convalescent COVID-19 samples were obtained from the United States, Italy and Spain. PBMCs, B-cell-depleted T cells, or T cells provided the cDNA or gDNA that made up the material.

Assignment of participants to cohorts was predicated upon participant-reported clinical history. The table came from immunoSEQ multiplex PCR; TCRdb's copy has only in-frame clones and leaves some out. The sample consists of hundreds of thousands of clones, 85% to 90% of them appearing once. The CDR3 runs to 14 residues. The V gene end was trimmed by 7 bases and the J gene end by 4 bases; junction bases not matched to a gene: 7. CDR1 and CDR2 (germline): LNHDA, SQIVND (reference sequence). The sample taken for sequencing was PBMCs or T cells enriched from blood (not recorded which). The rearrangement uses TRBV19 and TRBJ2-1; 7 positions agree with TRBD1. The source of this sequence is a woman between 50 and 59 years old in a cohort exposed to, infected with or recovered from COVID-19 (not recorded which). The CDR3 protein is CASNPTGSYNEQFF. CDR3 DNA: TGTGCCAGTAATCCGACAGGGTCTTACAATGAGCAGTTCTTC.